One and the same sample provided the 18 T cell receptor beta chains below, sequenced in a study of OX40 agonist ivuxolimab in advanced cancers. This table comes from immunoSEQ multiplex PCR, and its TCRdb copy is limited to in-frame clones, with some not included. The sample holds around 11,000 clones, approximately 80% seen once. This specimen consisted of CD4+ or CD8+ T cells sorted from blood, obtained in a trial of the OX40 agonist ivuxolimab. The receptor source for this set is an adult with an advanced solid tumor such as melanoma, head and neck, liver or kidney cancer.

This chain joins TRBV2 and TRBJ1-4; D is perhaps TRBD1 (5 bases). Germline lookup yields CDR1 SNHLY and CDR2 FYNNEI. The germline V and J ends were trimmed by 3 bases and 5 bases, with 13 bases remaining between them. The CDR3 totals 15 residues. In nucleotides, the CDR3 is TGTGCCAGCAGTGATTTCGAGGGGCCCAATGAAAAACTGTTTTTT. It translates to CASSDFEGPNEKLFF.

The CDR3 DNA reads as TGTGCCTGGATGGGTGTGACAGGGGGCTACGAGCAGTACTTC. It encodes CAWMGVTGGYEQYF. The V and J genes are TRBV30 and TRBJ2-7, with 9 bases matching TRBD1. Germline V lookup: CDR1 GTSNPN, CDR2 SVGIG (reference sequence). The V gene end was trimmed by 4 bases and the J gene end by 3 bases; junction bases not matched to a gene: 7. The CDR3 is made up of 14 amino acids.

J is TRBJ1-5 and V is TRBV19, with 7 bases aligning to TRBD1. This CDR3 is 14 amino acids long. The germline gives CDR1 LNHDA, CDR2 SQIVND (reference sequence). V shed 4 bases and J 4 bases; nucleotides not matched to a gene: 4. The CDR3 reads CASSTGTDNQPQHF. In DNA form, the CDR3 reads TGTGCCAGTAGTACTGGGACAGATAATCAGCCCCAGCATTTT.

The genes are TRBV7-8 and TRBJ2-1; no firm D call. V gave up 1 base and J gave up 9 bases, with 10 bases separating them. Germline CDR1 is SGHVS and CDR2 is FQNEAQ. The CDR3 is 13 residues long. CDR3 nucleotide sequence: TGTGCCAGCAGCTTAGGACTTTCTAGTGAGCAGTTCTTC. Residues: CASSLGLSSEQFF. The whole variable domain, remainder taken from reference TRBV7-8 and TRBJ2-1, is GAGVSQSPRYKVAKRGQDVALRCDPISGHVSLFWYQQALGQGPEFLTYFQNEAQLDKSGLPSDRFFAERPEGSVSTLKIQRTQQEDSAVYLCASSLGLSSEQFFGPGTRLTVL.

This clone is medium-sized within its sample. The chain links TRBV6-1 to TRBJ1-5; D uncertain. There are 14 residues in the CDR3. V gave up 4 bases and J gave up 4 bases, with 11 bases separating them. CDR1 and CDR2 from the germline V gene are MNHNS and SASEGT. The CDR3 DNA is TGTGCCAGCAGTGTACGAGTAGTAAATCAGCCCCAGCATTTT. Translation: CASSVRVVNQPQHF.

This clone appeared a single time. The chain uses TRBV11-2 and TRBJ2-1; 10 bases agree with TRBD1. After removal of 7 bases from V and 4 bases from J, the junction contained 4 bases not matched to a gene. Germline CDR1 reads SGHAT; CDR2 reads FQNNGV. This CDR3 region has 14 residues. DNA of the CDR3: TGTGCCAGCACCGGACAGGGGGGGTACAATGAGCAGTTCTTC. This gives the protein CASTGQGGYNEQFF.

The CDR3: CASSRGYEQYF. CDR3 nucleotide sequence: TGCGCCAGCAGTCGCGGCTACGAGCAGTACTTC. V is TRBV10-2 and J is TRBJ2-7; D gene unclear. Germline-derived CDR1 and CDR2 are WSHSY and SAAADI. Trimming took 5 bases from V and 3 from J, leaving 5 bases between them. The length of the CDR3 is 11 residues.

CDR3 DNA sequence: TGTGCCAGCAGCCCGGGCAGTCAGCTGTTCTTC. This encodes CASSPGSQLFF. The chain joins TRBV11-3 to TRBJ2-1; no clear D gene. The length of the CDR3 is 11 residues. V shed 5 bases and J shed 15 bases, with 14 bases lying between them. The germline gives CDR1 SGHNT, CDR2 YENEEA.

The chain uses TRBV7-6 and TRBJ2-2; 8 bases are a match to TRBD2. With 1 base clipped from V and 4 bases from J, the junction kept 5 bases outside the gene matches. Germline CDR1 reads SGHVS; CDR2 reads FNYEAQ. CDR3 length: 16 amino acids. The CDR3 loop is CASSLVAGTGTGELFF. The CDR3 DNA reads as TGTGCCAGCAGCTTAGTAGCGGGGACTGGCACCGGGGAGCTGTTTTTT. The full variable domain, with the rest looked up from reference TRBV7-6 and TRBJ2-2, is GAGVSQSPRYKVTKRGQDVALRCDPISGHVSLYWYRQALGQGPEFLTYFNYEAQQDKSGLPNDRFSAERPEGSISTLTIQRTEQRDSAMYRCASSLVAGTGTGELFFGEGSRLTVL.

This sequence joins TRBV7-6 and TRBJ1-1, with D perhaps matching TRBD1 (5 bases). CDR1 SGHVS and CDR2 FNYEAQ come from the germline V gene. Trimming removed 4 bases from V and 2 bases from J, with 11 bases in between. CDR3 length: 14 residues. CDR3 in amino acids: CASSSLRGNTEAFF. The CDR3 DNA reads as TGTGCCAGCAGCTCCCTTAGGGGAAACACTGAAGCTTTCTTT. Filled out from reference TRBV7-6 and TRBJ1-1, the complete variable domain reads GAGVSQSPRYKVTKRGQDVALRCDPISGHVSLYWYRQALGQGPEFLTYFNYEAQQDKSGLPNDRFSAERPEGSISTLTIQRTEQRDSAMYRCASSSLRGNTEAFFGQGTRLTVV.

This clone was recorded a few times. The V call is TRBV7-9, the J call TRBJ1-4, with D maybe TRBD1 (5 bases). CDR1 is SEHNR, CDR2 FQNEAQ, per germline (reference sequence). The V gene lost 1 base and the J gene lost 6 bases, with 9 bases spanning the gap. There are 14 residues in the CDR3. DNA for the CDR3: TGTGCCAGCAGCTTAGTTGGCAGGGATGAAAAACTGTTTTTT. Residues: CASSLVGRDEKLFF.

The V call is TRBV27, the J call TRBJ2-2; TRBD2 aligns across 7 bases. CDR3 length: 11 amino acids. Germline V gives CDR1 MNHEY, CDR2 SMNVEV (reference sequence). Trimming cost V 10 bases and J 7 bases; bases outside gene matches: 3. The DNA for the CDR3 is TGTGCCACCAGCGGGGTCGGGGAGCTGTTTTTT. This encodes CATSGVGELFF.

The chain has TRBV6-5 and TRBJ2-5; D is perhaps TRBD1 or TRBD2 (5 bases each). Trimming left V 8 bases short and J 1 base short, with 17 bases between. The CDR3 has 15 residues. CDR1 and CDR2 (germline): MNHEY, SVGAGI. In nucleotides, the CDR3 is TGTGCCAGCCGCCTCTTTCCCGGGGCCCAAGAGACCCAGTACTTC. Encoded protein: CASRLFPGAQETQYF.

The V gene is TRBV7-9, the J gene TRBJ1-4; 7 positions match TRBD1. V gave up 5 bases and J gave up 3 bases; unmatched junction bases: 3. CDR1 and CDR2 from the germline V gene are SEHNR and FQNEAQ (reference sequence). The CDR3 runs to 14 residues. CDR3 DNA sequence: TGTGCCAGCAGCAATGACAGGGCTAATGAAAAACTGTTTTTT. It translates to CASSNDRANEKLFF.

The chain recombines TRBV4-2 with TRBJ2-7; perhaps TRBD1 as D (5 bases). Germline CDR1 reads LGHNA; CDR2 reads YNFKEQ. The CDR3 spans 15 residues. V shed 5 bases and J shed 0 bases, with 14 bases lying between them. The CDR3 is CASSLGADSSYEQYF. The CDR3 bases are TGTGCCAGCAGCTTAGGCGCCGACAGCTCCTACGAGCAGTACTTC.

The V and J genes are TRBV19 and TRBJ2-2; unclear D gene. The V end lost 2 bases, the J end lost 1 base, and 20 bases lay between the germline ends. The CDR3 contains 19 residues. Germline values: CDR1 LNHDA, CDR2 SQIVND (reference sequence). The CDR3 coding sequence is TGTGCCAGTAGTATAAGTGAAAGGATAAGACGGCTGAACACCGGGGAGCTGTTTTTT. As protein: CASSISERIRRLNTGELFF.

This chain links TRBV5-8 with TRBJ1-1, with D perhaps TRBD1 (5 bases). The germline V gene has CDR1 SGHTS and CDR2 YDEGEE. Trimming stripped 4 bases from V and 1 base from J, with 14 bases between. This CDR3 is 15 amino acids long. The CDR3 loop reads CASSRGKGSNTEAFF. In DNA, the CDR3 is TGTGCCAGCAGCCGGGGGAAAGGCTCGAACACTGAAGCTTTCTTT.

Remarks on this clone: A junction boundary mismatches the germline segment, possibly from a read error. This rearrangement joins TRBV27 to TRBJ2-7, with TRBD2 matching over 12 bases. The CDR3 has 15 residues. Germline V lookup: CDR1 MNHEY, CDR2 SMNVEV (reference sequence). The CDR3: CASSPSGGAVYEQYF. CDR3 DNA sequence: TGTGCTAGCAGCCCTAGCGGGGGGGCAGTATACGAGCAGTACTTC.